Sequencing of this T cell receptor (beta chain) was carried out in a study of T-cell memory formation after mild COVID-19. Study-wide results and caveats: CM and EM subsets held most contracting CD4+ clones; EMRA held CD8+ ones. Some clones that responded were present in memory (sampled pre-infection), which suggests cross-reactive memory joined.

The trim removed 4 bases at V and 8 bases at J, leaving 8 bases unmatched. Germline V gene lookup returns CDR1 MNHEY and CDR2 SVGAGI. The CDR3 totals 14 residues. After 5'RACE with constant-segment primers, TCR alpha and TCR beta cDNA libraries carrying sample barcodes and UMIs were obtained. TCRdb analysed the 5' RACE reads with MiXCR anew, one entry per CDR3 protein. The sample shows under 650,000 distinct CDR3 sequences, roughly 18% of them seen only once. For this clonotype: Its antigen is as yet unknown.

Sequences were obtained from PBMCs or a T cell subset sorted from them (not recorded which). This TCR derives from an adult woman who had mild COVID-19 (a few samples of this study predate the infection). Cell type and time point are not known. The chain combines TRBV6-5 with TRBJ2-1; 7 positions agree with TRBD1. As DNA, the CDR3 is TGTGCCAGCAGTTTTAGACAGGGTCTTTATGAGCAGTTCTTC. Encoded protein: CASSFRQGLYEQFF.